Shown below are 21 T cell receptor beta chains from a single sample sequenced in a study of CD8 T cells in Susac syndrome. An amount of RNA that ranged from roughly 0.5 to 1 ug was reverse transcribed with random hexamers. TCRdb passed the immunoSEQ multiplex PCR reads through MiXCR, listing each CDR3 protein once. The sample lists about 400,000 distinct CDR3 sequences, approximately 85% occurring once. Sequenced sample: CD8+ T cells from PBMCs. These receptors all come from a human donor with multiple sclerosis.

The chain is built from TRBV27 and TRBJ2-5; unclear D gene. Germline V CDR1 and CDR2: MNHEY, SMNVEV (reference sequence). V lost 6 bases and J 5 bases, leaving 19 bases between the germline ends. This CDR3 spans 15 amino acids. The DNA for the CDR3 is TGTGCCAGCAGCCCCCTACCCCCTGAGGCGGAGACCCAGTACTTC. It encodes CASSPLPPEAETQYF.

CDR3 DNA sequence: TGTGCCAGCAGACCGACAGGGACGCCCTACAATGAGCAGTTCTTC. Translated, it gives CASRPTGTPYNEQFF. J is TRBJ2-1 and V is TRBV14, with 7 bases matching TRBD1. This CDR3 is 15 amino acids long. V was pared by 6 bases and J by 2 bases, with 7 bases of the junction left unmatched. Germline CDR1 and CDR2: SGHDN and FVKESK.

This clonotype was recorded once. This chain joins TRBV11-2 and TRBJ2-7; the D gene is possibly TRBD1 (5 bases). V dropped 4 bases and J dropped 5 bases, with 12 bases sitting between them. This CDR3 spans 13 amino acids. Germline CDR1 is SGHAT and CDR2 is FQNNGV. CDR3 sequence reads: CASSWGRGNEQYF. The CDR3 DNA is TGTGCCAGCAGCTGGGGTAGGGGCAACGAGCAGTACTTC.

V gene TRBV30 combines with J gene TRBJ2-1, with 8 bases lining up with TRBD2. Germline V gives CDR1 GTSNPN, CDR2 SVGIG (reference sequence). V was clipped by 2 bases and J by 8 bases; unmatched bases: 5. The CDR3 has 13 amino acids. The CDR3 region has the DNA TGTGCCTGGAGTTGGGGTAGCGGGGATGAGCAGTTCTTC. Encoded protein: CAWSWGSGDEQFF.

This chain uses TRBV7-8 with TRBJ2-7; D may correspond to TRBD1 or TRBD2 (5 bases each). Per germline, CDR1 SGHVS and CDR2 FQNEAQ. V lost 5 bases and J 5 bases, leaving 16 bases between the germline ends. CDR3 length equals 14 residues. The CDR3 here is CASSPRGNRNEQYF. Here the CDR3 DNA reads TGTGCCAGCAGCCCCCGGGGCAACAGAAACGAGCAGTACTTC.

The chain links TRBV20-1 to TRBJ1-2; D perhaps matches TRBD1 (5 bases). The CDR3 totals 14 residues. V dropped 0 bases and J dropped 5 bases, with 13 bases sitting between them. Germline V gene lookup returns CDR1 DFQATT and CDR2 SNEGSKA (reference sequence). The CDR3 DNA reads as TGCAGTGCTAGAGATGCTTTGACAGTGTATGGCTACACCTTC. Translated, it gives CSARDALTVYGYTF.

The chain links TRBV4-1 to TRBJ1-2; no clear D gene. The V gene lost 0 bases and the J gene lost 7 bases, with 21 bases spanning the gap. This CDR3 contains 17 residues. Germline CDR1 MGHRA, CDR2 YSYEKL. In DNA form, the CDR3 reads TGCGCCAGCAGCCAAGATAGTGAGGGTGTGCGGATTCGTGGCTACACCTTC. Encoded protein: CASSQDSEGVRIRGYTF.

The chain is built from TRBV18 and TRBJ2-1, with TRBD1 matching 7 bases. V lost 5 bases, J lost 12 bases, and 19 bases stayed unmatched. The CDR3 consists of 16 residues. Germline CDR1 reads KGHSH; CDR2 reads LQKENI. The DNA of the CDR3 is TGTGCCAGCTCATCGGACAGGACGGCCTTAATATTGGGGCAGTTCTTC. This sequence encodes CASSSDRTALILGQFF. The whole variable domain, remainder taken from reference TRBV18 and TRBJ2-1, is NAGVMQNPRHLVRRRGQEARLRCSPMKGHSHVYWYRQLPEEGLKFMVYLQKENIIDESGMPKERFSAEFPKEGPSILRIQQVVRGDSAAYFCASSSDRTALILGQFFGPGTRLTVL.

The chain employs TRBV6-4 and TRBJ2-1, with a possible D match to TRBD2 (7 bases). The V gene lost 8 bases and the J gene lost 4 bases, with 21 bases spanning the gap. Germline lookup yields CDR1 MRHNA and CDR2 SNTAGT. The CDR3 has 16 amino acids. The CDR3 protein is CASADGEGGPYNEQFF. The CDR3 DNA reads as TGTGCCAGCGCGGATGGCGAGGGGGGGCCTTACAATGAGCAGTTCTTC.

Only a few counts were recorded for this clonotype. The chain is built from TRBV5-1 and TRBJ2-7, with unresolved D. This CDR3 comprises 15 residues. The V end was cut by 4 bases, the J end by 0 bases, with 14 bases between. Germline assignment: CDR1 SGHRS and CDR2 YFSETQ. The CDR3 loop reads CASSRAGESSYEQYF. CDR3 nucleotide sequence: TGCGCCAGCAGCCGTGCAGGAGAGAGCTCCTACGAGCAGTACTTC.

The chain couples TRBV6-5 to TRBJ1-2; possibly TRBD1 for D (5 bases). This CDR3 contains 13 residues. V shed 0 bases and J shed 8 bases, with 10 bases lying between them. Germline V gene lookup returns CDR1 MNHEY and CDR2 SVGAGI. Written as DNA, the CDR3 is TGTGCCAGCAGTTACTCGATAGGGGACGGCTACACCTTC. Its translation is CASSYSIGDGYTF.

The chain couples TRBV2 to TRBJ2-1; TRBD2 is a possible D gene (5 bases). Trimming stripped 7 bases from V and 0 bases from J, with 7 bases between. The CDR3 extends over 13 amino acids. The germline V gene encodes CDR1 SNHLY and CDR2 FYNNEI. CDR3 protein: CASIRGSYNEQFF. CDR3 DNA sequence: TGTGCCAGCATCCGGGGCTCCTACAATGAGCAGTTCTTC.

V and J are TRBV27 and TRBJ2-2; 7 bases map to TRBD1. Germline loops: CDR1 MNHEY, CDR2 SMNVEV (reference sequence). The V and J ends lost 6 bases and 7 bases, in that order; junction bases with no gene match: 17. The CDR3 is 17 residues long. CDR3 in amino acids: CASSPGLGQAFGGELFF. The CDR3 DNA is TGTGCCAGCAGCCCAGGTCTAGGACAGGCATTTGGCGGGGAGCTGTTTTTT.

The V gene is TRBV12-3 or TRBV12-4, the J gene TRBJ2-1; 9 bases match TRBD2. The CDR3 has 15 residues. Trimming cost V 5 bases and J 10 bases; bases outside gene matches: 12. The DNA for the CDR3 is TGTGCCAGCAGTCCCTGGGTAGCGGGAGATTGGGAGCAGTTCTTC. This translates into CASSPWVAGDWEQFF.

This clonotype was observed a single time. The V call is TRBV4-1, the J call TRBJ1-1, with D possibly TRBD1 on 5 matching bases. Germline CDR1 MGHRA, CDR2 YSYEKL. This CDR3 is built from 15 residues. The germline V and J ends were trimmed by 5 bases and 0 bases, with 13 bases remaining between them. CDR3 DNA: TGCGCCAGCAGCGGCCCAGGGTTTATGAACACTGAAGCTTTCTTT. Protein product: CASSGPGFMNTEAFF.

The rearrangement links TRBV30 to TRBJ1-1; D is unclear. V dropped 6 bases and J dropped 6 bases, with 8 bases sitting between them. The CDR3 is 10 amino acids. Germline CDR1 and CDR2: GTSNPN and SVGIG (reference sequence). The CDR3 region is CACEQPEAFF. Written as DNA, the CDR3 is TGTGCCTGTGAGCAGCCTGAAGCTTTCTTT. Supplemented by reference TRBV30 and TRBJ1-1, the full variable domain reads SQTIHQWPATLVQPVGSPLSLECTVEGTSNPNLYWYRQAAGRGLQLLFYSVGIGQISSEVPQNLSASRPQDRQFILSSKKLLLSDSGFYLCACEQPEAFFGQGTRLTVV.

This clonotype came up a few times. This chain links TRBV5-5 with TRBJ1-2, with TRBD1 as a possible D gene (5 bases). CDR1 is SGHKS, CDR2 YYEKEE, per germline (reference sequence). The V end was cut by 5 bases, the J end by 4 bases, with 15 bases between. The CDR3 length is 14 residues. This CDR3 is CASRSRDDSYGYTF. The CDR3 DNA follows: TGTGCCAGCAGGTCCCGGGACGACAGCTATGGCTACACCTTC.

The rearrangement uses TRBV6-5 and TRBJ2-1, with 12 nucleotides matching TRBD2. The CDR3 spans 16 residues. Germline trimming cut 0 bases from V and 8 bases from J; bases unmatched to any gene: 5. Germline CDR1 reads MNHEY; CDR2 reads SVGAGI. CDR3 region: CASSYSLAGGPDEQFF. The CDR3, as DNA: TGTGCCAGCAGTTACTCCCTAGCGGGAGGGCCAGATGAGCAGTTCTTC.

J is TRBJ1-2 and V is TRBV14; D unclear. Germline V lookup: CDR1 SGHDN, CDR2 FVKESK. The V end was cut by 3 bases, the J end by 7 bases, with 15 bases between. This CDR3 region has 14 residues. CDR3 in amino acids: CASSQAGEDSGYTF. The CDR3 DNA follows: TGTGCCAGCAGCCAGGCCGGGGAGGATAGTGGCTACACCTTC.

The rearrangement uses TRBV20-1 and TRBJ1-1; TRBD1 might be the D (6 bases). Germline CDR1 and CDR2: DFQATT and SNEGSKA (reference sequence). Trimming stripped 5 bases from V and 11 bases from J, with 21 bases between. The CDR3 consists of 13 residues. In DNA, the CDR3 is TGCAGTGCTTACATGGGGCAGGGGCTAGAGGCTTTCTTT. Protein product: CSAYMGQGLEAFF.

The chain joins TRBV14 to TRBJ2-7; perhaps TRBD2 as D (6 bases). V was pared by 4 bases and J by 7 bases, with 20 bases between. From germline, CDR1 is SGHDN and CDR2 FVKESK. The CDR3 sequence is 15 residues long. The CDR3 DNA reads as TGTGCCAGCAGCCCCCCTAGCGCGGTGAGAGAAGAGCAGTACTTC. Its protein product is CASSPPSAVREEQYF.